This T cell receptor (beta chain) was profiled in a study of blood T cell repertoires in COVID-19. Across the study: Researchers got acute and convalescent COVID-19 samples from the United States, Italy and Spain.

The CDR3 has 15 amino acids. CDR1 MNHNY and CDR2 SVGAGI come from the germline V gene (reference sequence). Unmatched junction bases numbered 11, after V lost 8 bases and J lost 5 bases. Profiled with immunoSEQ multiplex PCR; TCRdb holds only in-frame clones, not every one. The sample lists 120,000 to 150,000 clones, around 89% seen once, with roughly 28% in the top ten. The V and J genes are TRBV6-6 and TRBJ2-5; 10 positions agree with TRBD2. The receptor was derived from a human donor in a cohort sampled during active COVID-19. The sample comprised peripheral blood. As DNA, the CDR3 is TGTGCCAGCCTTCCTAGCGGGGGAGCGCGGGAGACCCAGTACTTC. This sequence encodes CASLPSGGARETQYF.